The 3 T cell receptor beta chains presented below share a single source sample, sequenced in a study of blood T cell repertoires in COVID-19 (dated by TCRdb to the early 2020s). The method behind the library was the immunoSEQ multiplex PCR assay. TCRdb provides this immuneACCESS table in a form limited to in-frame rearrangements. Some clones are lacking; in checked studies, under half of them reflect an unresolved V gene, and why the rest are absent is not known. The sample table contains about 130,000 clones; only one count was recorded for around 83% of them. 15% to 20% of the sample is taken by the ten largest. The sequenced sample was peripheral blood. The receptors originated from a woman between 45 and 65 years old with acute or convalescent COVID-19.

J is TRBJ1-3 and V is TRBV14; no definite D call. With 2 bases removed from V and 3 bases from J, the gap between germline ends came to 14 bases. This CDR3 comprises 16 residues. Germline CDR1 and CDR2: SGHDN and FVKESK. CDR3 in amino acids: CASSQRGLYGGNTIYF. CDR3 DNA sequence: TGTGCCAGCAGCCAACGCGGGTTATACGGTGGAAACACCATATATTTT. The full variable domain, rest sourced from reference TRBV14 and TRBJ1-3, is EAGVTQFPSHSVIEKGQTVTLRCDPISGHDNLYWYRRVMGKEIKFLLHFVKESKQDESGMPNNRFLAERTGGTYSTLKVQPAELEDSGVYFCASSQRGLYGGNTIYFGEGSWLTVV.

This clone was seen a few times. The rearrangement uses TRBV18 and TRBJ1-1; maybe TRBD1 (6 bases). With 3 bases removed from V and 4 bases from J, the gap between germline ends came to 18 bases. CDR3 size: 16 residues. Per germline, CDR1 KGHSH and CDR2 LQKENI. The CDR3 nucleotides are TGTGCCAGCTCACCCTATGACTACACAGGGATCACTGAAGCTTTCTTT. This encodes CASSPYDYTGITEAFF. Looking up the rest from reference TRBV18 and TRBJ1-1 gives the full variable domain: NAGVMQNPRHLVRRRGQEARLRCSPMKGHSHVYWYRQLPEEGLKFMVYLQKENIIDESGMPKERFSAEFPKEGPSILRIQQVVRGDSAAYFCASSPYDYTGITEAFFGQGTRLTVV.

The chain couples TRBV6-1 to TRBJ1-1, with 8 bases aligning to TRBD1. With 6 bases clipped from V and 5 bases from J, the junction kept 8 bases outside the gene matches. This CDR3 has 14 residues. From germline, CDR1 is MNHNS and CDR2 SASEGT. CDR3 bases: TGTGCCAGCAGGGGGGAGCAGGGGGCTACTGAAGCTTTCTTT. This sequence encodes CASRGEQGATEAFF.